The rows below give T cell receptor beta chains drawn from one sample of a study of T-cell reconstitution after alpha-beta-depleted transplantation in children. Using its own MiXCR run on the PCR reads, TCRdb lists one record per CDR3 protein. Of just over 350,000 distinct CDR3 sequences listed, roughly 14% are singletons. The sequenced sample was PBMCs, obtained from the stem cell graft. These TCRs come from a human donor who donated a stem cell graft to a child with Fanconi anemia. Both conserved end residues are trimmed from each CDR3. The D gene is left open where the match is weak. Rows may omit the clone size; those that give it use once, few, many or a size class.

V gene: TRBV6-5; J gene: TRBJ1-1; clone size: many; D gene: .; CDR3 protein: ASSSLSDWTEAF
V gene: TRBV5-1; J gene: TRBJ2-5; clone size: .; D gene: TRBD1; CDR3 protein: ASSFIGTGEETQY
V gene: TRBV5-1; J gene: TRBJ2-5; clone size: .; D gene: TRBD2; CDR3 protein: ASSPMTSGGVETQY
V gene: TRBV6-2/TRBV6-3; J gene: TRBJ1-2; clone size: .; D gene: .; CDR3 protein: ASSGGGGHYGYT
V gene: TRBV7-2; J gene: TRBJ2-1; clone size: few; D gene: .; CDR3 protein: ASSLHRGGEQF
V gene: TRBV4-3; J gene: TRBJ1-6; clone size: few; D gene: TRBD1; CDR3 protein: ASSQDLLQGDSPLH
V gene: TRBV5-1; J gene: TRBJ2-3; clone size: few; D gene: .; CDR3 protein: ASSNTSDTQY
V gene: TRBV6-5; J gene: TRBJ1-5; clone size: many; D gene: .; CDR3 protein: ASSYGPYNQPQH
V gene: TRBV10-2; J gene: TRBJ2-2; clone size: many; D gene: .; CDR3 protein: ASSESVGGELF
V gene: TRBV5-1; J gene: TRBJ1-1; clone size: .; D gene: TRBD1; CDR3 protein: ASSSQGAITEAF
V gene: TRBV7-9; J gene: TRBJ2-1; clone size: many; D gene: .; CDR3 protein: ASSWAAVDNEQF
V gene: TRBV5-1; J gene: TRBJ2-5; clone size: many; D gene: TRBD1; CDR3 protein: ASSLGQGQETQY
V gene: TRBV20-1; J gene: TRBJ2-1; clone size: .; D gene: TRBD2; CDR3 protein: SAPKFSGGLYNEQF
V gene: TRBV11-2; J gene: TRBJ2-3; clone size: many; D gene: .; CDR3 protein: ASSASRGSSTDTQY
V gene: TRBV7-7; J gene: TRBJ2-1; clone size: many; D gene: .; CDR3 protein: ASSSRPRDEQF
V gene: TRBV4-2; J gene: TRBJ1-3; clone size: few; D gene: .; CDR3 protein: ASSQGVENTIY
V gene: TRBV4-2; J gene: TRBJ2-2; clone size: .; D gene: TRBD2; CDR3 protein: ASSQAISGIYTGELF
V gene: TRBV4-1; J gene: TRBJ2-5; clone size: .; D gene: .; CDR3 protein: ASSQETSEGEAQY
V gene: TRBV6-5; J gene: TRBJ2-7; clone size: few; D gene: .; CDR3 protein: ASSYGEDNYEQY
V gene: TRBV2; J gene: TRBJ1-1; clone size: few; D gene: .; CDR3 protein: ASSIRGIEQTEAF
V gene: TRBV11-2; J gene: TRBJ2-3; clone size: few; D gene: .; CDR3 protein: ASSLEGNTLDTQY
V gene: TRBV5-1; J gene: TRBJ2-7; clone size: few; D gene: .; CDR3 protein: ASSSDPGQYEQY
V gene: TRBV7-9; J gene: TRBJ1-2; clone size: many; D gene: .; CDR3 protein: ASSALDGYT